Each of the 3 T cell receptor beta chains below was sequenced from the same sample in a study of metastatic and nonmetastatic thyroid tumors (dated by TCRdb to 2018 to 2020). No patient had received any treatment before thyroid surgery. The library was built by means of PCR. Instrument used: Illumina HiSeq 4000. The raw public reads went through TCRdb reprocessing: fastp at Q25, MiXCR clone calling, in-frame beta chains kept. A total of 30,000 to 50,000 clones appear in this sample, about 19% of them only once. The ten largest make up roughly 13% of the sample. Material: tumor tissue. The receptors here all came from a female donor with papillary thyroid cancer or a benign thyroid nodule (not recorded which). Some clones in this sample may be carry-over from other donors' samples.

With respect to this clone: Since a much larger clone is just one base distant, this may be a read error. The chain recombines TRBV20-1 with TRBJ2-7, with D perhaps matching TRBD2 (6 bases). The CDR3 sequence is 16 residues long. The germline CDR1 and CDR2 sequences are DFQATT and SNEGSKA (reference sequence). The CDR3 loop reads CSARDVRRGSSYGQYF. CDR3 bases: TGCAGTGCTAGAGATGTGCGGCGGGGTAGCTCCTACGGGCAGTACTTC.

This clone has a count of ten or more. The V call is TRBV4-1, the J call TRBJ2-3; the match to TRBD2 covers 7 bases. Germline V gene sequence: CDR1 MGHRA, CDR2 YSYEKL. This CDR3 spans 16 amino acids. The ends lost 4 bases at V and 6 bases at J; junction bases unmatched: 13. Here the CDR3 reads CASSPPSGGVTDTQYF. The CDR3 DNA follows: TGCGCCAGCAGCCCACCGTCGGGGGGTGTCACGGATACGCAGTATTTT.

Comment on this clone: Being one base from a much bigger clone, this may be a read error. This CDR3 is also generated by other DNA sequences in the sample. V and J are TRBV7-9 and TRBJ1-5; D is uncertain. CDR1 is SEHNR, CDR2 FQNEAQ, per germline (reference sequence). V lost 5 bases to trimming and J lost 4 bases, with 9 bases between them. The CDR3 is 13 amino acids. The CDR3: CASSLNLNQPQHF. The CDR3 DNA reads TGTGCCAGCAGCCTAAACCTGAATCAGCCCCAGCATTTT. Supplemented by reference TRBV7-9 and TRBJ1-5, the full variable domain reads DTGVSQNPRHKITKRGQNVTFRCDPISEHNRLYWYRQTLGQGPEFLTYFQNEAQLEKSRLLSDRFSAERPKGSFSTLEIQRTEQGDSAMYLCASSLNLNQPQHFGDGTRLSIL.